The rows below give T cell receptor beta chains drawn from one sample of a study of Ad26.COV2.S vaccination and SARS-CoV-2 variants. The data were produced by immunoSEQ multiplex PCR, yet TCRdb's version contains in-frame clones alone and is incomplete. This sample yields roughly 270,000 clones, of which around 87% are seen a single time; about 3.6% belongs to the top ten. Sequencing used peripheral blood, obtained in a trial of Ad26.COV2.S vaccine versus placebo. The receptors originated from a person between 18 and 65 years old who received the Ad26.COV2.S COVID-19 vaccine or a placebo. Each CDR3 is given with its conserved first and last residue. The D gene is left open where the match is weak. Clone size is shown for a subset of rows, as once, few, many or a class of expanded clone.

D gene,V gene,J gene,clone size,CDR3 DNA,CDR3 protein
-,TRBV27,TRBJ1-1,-,TGTGCCAGCAGACCTGATCGGGGGAACACTGAAGCTTTCTTT,CASRPDRGNTEAFF
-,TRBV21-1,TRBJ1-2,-,TGTGCCAGCAGCCAACAGGGGAACTACTATGGCTACACCTTC,CASSQQGNYYGYTF
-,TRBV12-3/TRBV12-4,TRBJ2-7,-,TGTGCCAGCACCTGGGGCGGCTACGAGCAGTACTTC,CASTWGGYEQYF
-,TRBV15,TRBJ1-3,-,TGTGCCACCAGCAGGCAGACTGGAATCTCTGGAAACACCATATATTTT,CATSRQTGISGNTIYF
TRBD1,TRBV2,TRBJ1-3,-,TGTGCCAGCAGTGAAGTGACAGGGAGGTCTGGAAACACCATATATTTT,CASSEVTGRSGNTIYF
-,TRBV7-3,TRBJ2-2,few,TGTGCCAGCAGCTCCCTCCAGGGCCCCGGGGAGCTGTTTTTT,CASSSLQGPGELFF
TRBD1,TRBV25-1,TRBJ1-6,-,TGTGCCAGCAGTAACGGACAGGCCCTGCGAAATTCACCCCTCCACTTT,CASSNGQALRNSPLHF
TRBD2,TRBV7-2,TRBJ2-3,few,TGTGCCAGCAGCTCGAAGCGGGGGAGCGCAGATACGCAGTATTTT,CASSSKRGSADTQYF
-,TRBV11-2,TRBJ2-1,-,TGTGCCAGCAGCCCCTACAATGAGCAGTTCTTC,CASSPYNEQFF
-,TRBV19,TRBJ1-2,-,TGTGCCAGTAGTATACTTAACTATGGCTACACCTTC,CASSILNYGYTF
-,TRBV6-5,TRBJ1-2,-,TGTGCCAGCACCAGGAATGCAGGACCTAACTATGGCTACACCTTC,CASTRNAGPNYGYTF
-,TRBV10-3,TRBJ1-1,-,TGTGCCATCAGTGAAAAAGGGCTAGTGAACACTGAAGCTTTCTTT,CAISEKGLVNTEAFF
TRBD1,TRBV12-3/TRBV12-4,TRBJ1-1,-,TGTGCCAGCAGTTCACAGGGGAGGGCTTTCTTT,CASSSQGRAFF
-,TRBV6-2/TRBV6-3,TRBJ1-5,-,TGTGCCAGCAGTAATACAGGGATCGGACAGCCCCAGCATTTT,CASSNTGIGQPQHF